This note documents a single T cell receptor (beta chain) sequence. The target antigen is unknown. These data come from a study of cytomegalovirus exposure and HLA in healthy donors. Whole-study findings and limits: What a later analysis reportedly showed was that an Asian-associated ancestry cluster had fewer N-insertions than the approximately 700-donor mean.

Both 60 Vbeta primers and 13 Jbeta primers went into the PCR. Clones were sequenced by immunoSEQ multiplex PCR, and TCRdb holds only the in-frame ones, with some missing. The table records approximately 120,000 clones, 70% to 85% of them present only once. The germline V gene encodes CDR1 MNHNY and CDR2 SVGAGI (reference sequence). V shed 2 bases and J 10 bases; nucleotides not matched to a gene: 8. There are 14 residues in the CDR3. The clonotype was recovered from a woman aged 45-60 years in good health and CMV-seronegative. This sequence joins TRBV6-6 and TRBJ2-1; 7 positions match TRBD1. The sequencing sample was made of PBMCs. CDR3 region: CASSYDRDGYEQFF. The CDR3 bases are TGTGCCAGCAGTTACGACAGGGACGGTTACGAGCAGTTCTTC.